The 16 T cell receptor beta chains given below trace back to one sample, sequenced in a study of long-term antiretroviral therapy in people with HIV. immunoSEQ v3.0 was run at survey level. Profiled with immunoSEQ multiplex PCR; TCRdb holds only in-frame clones, not every one. The table includes over 20,000 clones, 86% detected once. Sequencing used unsorted PBMCs, obtained 1.9 years after starting antiretroviral therapy. Every receptor here comes from a woman younger than 45 with HIV.

The rearrangement uses TRBV15 and TRBJ2-3; the match to TRBD1 covers 9 bases. Germline lookup yields CDR1 LNHNV and CDR2 YYDKDF (reference sequence). V gave up 10 bases and J gave up 3 bases; unmatched junction bases: 8. The CDR3 runs 14 residues. CDR3 loop: CASKQGARTDTQYF. DNA of the CDR3: TGTGCCAGTAAACAGGGGGCGCGGACAGATACGCAGTATTTT. Filled out from reference TRBV15 and TRBJ2-3, the complete variable domain reads DAMVIQNPRYQVTQFGKPVTLSCSQTLNHNVMYWYQQKSSQAPKLLFHYYDKDFNNEADTPDNFQSRRPNTSFCFLDIRSPGLGDTAMYLCASKQGARTDTQYFGPGTRLTVL.

The chain joins TRBV19 to TRBJ2-3; D is undetermined. Per germline, CDR1 LNHDA and CDR2 SQIVND (reference sequence). CDR3 length: 13 residues. V shed 3 bases and J shed 8 bases, with 12 bases lying between them. CDR3 nucleotide sequence: TGTGCCAGTAGTATCGGCCCGTTTGTTACGCAGTATTTT. Protein product: CASSIGPFVTQYF.

This clone occurred once. The rearrangement links TRBV6-1 to TRBJ2-1; D not certain. The CDR3 has 13 residues. Trimming removed 6 bases from V and 2 bases from J, with 8 bases in between. CDR1 and CDR2 (germline): MNHNS, SASEGT. The CDR3 is CASRPRTYNEQFF. CDR3 DNA sequence: TGTGCCAGCAGGCCGCGGACCTACAATGAGCAGTTCTTC.

Only a few counts were recorded for this clone. The V gene is TRBV18, the J gene TRBJ1-2; D ambiguous. Germline assignment: CDR1 KGHSH and CDR2 LQKENI. Deletions cut 2 bases from V and 4 bases from J, with 8 bases between. This CDR3 has 13 residues. Here the CDR3 DNA reads TGTGCCAGCTCACCAGGGAACGGCTATGGCTACACCTTC. This sequence encodes CASSPGNGYGYTF.

V is TRBV6-1 and J is TRBJ1-2; D gene ambiguous. Looked up from germline, CDR1 is MNHNS and CDR2 is SASEGT. Trimming removed 0 bases from V and 4 bases from J, with 9 bases in between. The CDR3 is 14 residues long. This CDR3 is CASSEAQAFYGYTF. The CDR3 nucleotides read TGTGCCAGCAGTGAAGCGCAGGCTTTCTATGGCTACACCTTC.

The chain joins TRBV27 to TRBJ2-1; 7 positions match TRBD1. The junction had 3 bases not matched to a gene; V was cut back by 0 bases and J by 4 bases. Germline-derived CDR1 and CDR2 are MNHEY and SMNVEV (reference sequence). The CDR3 loop spans 15 amino acids. DNA for the CDR3: TGTGCCAGCAGTTTATCCGGGACAGATTACAATGAGCAGTTCTTC. Translated: CASSLSGTDYNEQFF.

V and J are TRBV6-1 and TRBJ2-2; 8 bases line up with TRBD1. After removal of 3 bases from V and 5 bases from J, the junction contained 2 bases not matched to a gene. This CDR3 region has 14 residues. Germline V gives CDR1 MNHNS, CDR2 SASEGT. This CDR3 reads CASSEQGATGELFF. CDR3 DNA: TGTGCCAGCAGTGAGCAGGGGGCGACCGGGGAGCTGTTTTTT.

V gene TRBV11-2 combines with J gene TRBJ1-1; TRBD1 aligns across 7 bases. V was clipped by 6 bases and J by 0 bases; unmatched bases: 4. Germline V gene sequence: CDR1 SGHAT, CDR2 FQNNGV. CDR3 length: 14 residues. This chain's CDR3 is CASSGDRLNTEAFF. Written as DNA, the CDR3 is TGTGCCAGCAGTGGGGACAGATTGAACACTGAAGCTTTCTTT.

The chain combines TRBV6-6 with TRBJ1-3; the D gene is possibly TRBD1 (5 bases). The CDR3 consists of 13 residues. The V gene's germline CDR1 is MNHNY and CDR2 SVGAGI (reference sequence). Trimming took off 6 bases at V and 2 bases at J, with 8 bases between the two ends. The CDR3 region has the DNA TGTGCCAGCAGCGGGGCAACTGGAAACACCATATATTTT. Translation gives CASSGATGNTIYF.

This clone was counted once. The genes are TRBV7-4 and TRBJ1-5, with 7 bases matching TRBD1. Trimming took 0 bases from V and 0 from J; bases not matched to a gene: 11. Germline V CDR1 and CDR2: SGHVT, SQSDAQ. CDR3 length equals 19 residues. Here the CDR3 DNA reads TGTGCCAGCAGCTTAGCCTACGGGACAGAATCTTATAGCAATCAGCCCCAGCATTTT. Translating it yields CASSLAYGTESYSNQPQHF. Variable domain in full (rest from reference TRBV7-4 and TRBJ1-5): GAGVSQSPRYKVAKRGRDVALRCDSISGHVTLYWYRQTLGQGSEVLTYSQSDAQRDKSGRPSGRFSAERPERSVSTLKIQRTEQGDSAVYLCASSLAYGTESYSNQPQHFGDGTRLSIL.

This clone occurred a few times. The chain recombines TRBV6-1 with TRBJ1-5; 10 bases align to TRBD1. The V segment lost 6 bases and the J segment 6 bases; nucleotides outside the gene matches: 2. This CDR3 spans 13 amino acids. The germline CDR1 and CDR2 sequences are MNHNS and SASEGT. The CDR3 sequence is CASRWDRGQPQHF. The CDR3 DNA sequence: TGTGCCAGCAGATGGGACAGGGGTCAGCCCCAGCATTTT.

The V gene is TRBV5-1, the J gene TRBJ1-6; D ambiguous. The V end was cut by 1 base, the J end by 11 bases, with 10 bases between. Germline-derived CDR1 and CDR2 are SGHRS and YFSETQ. The CDR3 runs to 13 residues. In DNA form, the CDR3 reads TGCGCCAGCAGCTTGCTCGGTTCGCCACCCCTCCACTTT. Its protein product is CASSLLGSPPLHF.

This sequence joins TRBV18 and TRBJ2-1; D might be TRBD2 (5 bases). V was shortened by 0 bases and J by 3 bases, with 9 bases between the two germline ends. The germline V gene has CDR1 KGHSH and CDR2 LQKENI. The CDR3 has 15 residues. The CDR3 reads CASSPPSGFYNEQFF. The DNA of the CDR3 is TGTGCCAGCTCACCACCGTCGGGGTTCTACAATGAGCAGTTCTTC.

The rearrangement uses TRBV7-2 and TRBJ1-2, with 11 bases fitting TRBD1. Unmatched junction bases numbered 6, after V lost 5 bases and J lost 4 bases. The CDR3 totals 15 residues. CDR1 is SGHTA and CDR2 is FQGNSA in the germline V gene. This chain's CDR3 is CASSPGQGAVYGYTF. The CDR3 DNA reads as TGTGCCAGCAGCCCCGGACAGGGGGCGGTCTATGGCTACACCTTC.

This chain connects TRBV19 to TRBJ2-3, with a possible D match to TRBD2 (5 bases). The V gene's germline CDR1 is LNHDA and CDR2 SQIVND (reference sequence). Trimming removed 4 bases at V and 2 bases at J, with 16 bases between. This CDR3 comprises 16 residues. CDR3 DNA: TGTGCCAGTAGTACGACCTGGGAGAGGACCACAGATACGCAGTATTTT. It is translated as CASSTTWERTTDTQYF. The whole variable domain, remainder taken from reference TRBV19 and TRBJ2-3, is DGGITQSPKYLFRKEGQNVTLSCEQNLNHDAMYWYRQDPGQGLRLIYYSQIVNDFQKGDIAEGYSVSREKKESFPLTVTSAQKNPTAFYLCASSTTWERTTDTQYFGPGTRLTVL.

The CDR3 is CASSWRNNQPQHF. The CDR3 nucleotides read TGTGCCAGCAGCTGGAGGAACAATCAGCCCCAGCATTTT. The gene calls are TRBV7-8 and TRBJ1-5; D remains ambiguous. Trimming shortened V by 4 bases and J by 3 bases, and 7 bases separated the two germline ends. Germline loops: CDR1 SGHVS, CDR2 FQNEAQ. CDR3 length: 13 amino acids.